A selection of T cell receptor beta chains follows, all from one sample in a study of blood T cells in healthy people across ages. Via MiXCR, TCRdb re-called the 5' RACE reads, giving one row per CDR3 protein. The table records about 1.6 million distinct CDR3 sequences, around 36% of them present only once. Sequencing was carried out using blood. These receptors were collected from a young woman in good health. CDR3s include the opening cysteine and the closing phenylalanine or tryptophan. The order of the fields is J gene, clone size, D gene, V gene, CDR3 DNA, CDR3 protein. The D gene is left open where the match is weak. The listing skips clone size in some rows; elsewhere it reads once, few, many or a size class.

J: TRBJ2-1; size: .; D: TRBD2; V: TRBV27; DNA: TGTGCCAGCATGGTAGCGGGAGACACTGAGCAGTTCTTC; CDR3: CASMVAGDTEQFF
J: TRBJ2-7; size: many; D: .; V: TRBV20-1; DNA: TGCAGTGCTAGAGGACAGGAGGGCTCCTACGAGCAGTACTTC; CDR3: CSARGQEGSYEQYF
J: TRBJ1-1; size: few; D: .; V: TRBV7-9; DNA: TGTGCCAGCAGCTCTCTAGGATGGAACACTGAAGCTTTCTTT; CDR3: CASSSLGWNTEAFF
J: TRBJ2-1; size: few; D: .; V: TRBV27; DNA: TGTGCCAGCAGGGTTTACGGGGGGCTGGATGAGCAGTTCTTC; CDR3: CASRVYGGLDEQFF
J: TRBJ1-2; size: .; D: .; V: TRBV10-3; DNA: TGTGCCATCAGCCAAGTTACCAACTATGGCTACACCTTC; CDR3: CAISQVTNYGYTF
J: TRBJ2-1; size: few; D: TRBD2; V: TRBV4-1; DNA: TGCGCCAGCAGCCAAGAACCTAGCGGGGCCTACAATGAGCAGTTCTTC; CDR3: CASSQEPSGAYNEQFF
J: TRBJ1-1; size: .; D: .; V: TRBV6-5; DNA: TGTGCCAGCAGTTACTCCCCGGGACAAGCTTTCTTT; CDR3: CASSYSPGQAFF
J: TRBJ1-5; size: few; D: .; V: TRBV12-3/TRBV12-4; DNA: TGTGCCAGCAGTTTCGACGGTAGCAATCAGCCCCAGCATTTT; CDR3: CASSFDGSNQPQHF
J: TRBJ1-2; size: few; D: .; V: TRBV12-3/TRBV12-4; DNA: TGTGCCAGCAGTTTCGGGTGGACAGACAACTATGGCTACACCTTC; CDR3: CASSFGWTDNYGYTF
J: TRBJ1-6; size: .; D: TRBD1; V: TRBV3-1; DNA: TGTGCCAGCAGCGCAAGCGGGACAGGTTCATCACCCCTCCACTTT; CDR3: CASSASGTGSSPLHF
J: TRBJ2-7; size: .; D: .; V: TRBV20-1; DNA: TGCAGTGCTGACGCCGGGCTGAGTCGGGAGCAGTACTTC; CDR3: CSADAGLSREQYF
J: TRBJ1-2; size: .; D: .; V: TRBV28; DNA: TGTGCCAGCAGCCCTAAGGGACGGGATGGCTACACCTTC; CDR3: CASSPKGRDGYTF
J: TRBJ1-1; size: once; D: .; V: TRBV7-8; DNA: TGTGCCAGCAGCCCCTATCGACTGGGGAACACTGAAGCTTTCTTT; CDR3: CASSPYRLGNTEAFF
J: TRBJ2-7; size: few; D: .; V: TRBV9; DNA: TGTGCCAGCAGCGTAGGGAGGGCCCAAGAAGAGCTCGAGCAGTACTTC; CDR3: CASSVGRAQEELEQYF
J: TRBJ1-5; size: .; D: TRBD1; V: TRBV18; DNA: TGTGCCAGCTCACTCAACAGGGGGGACCAGCCCCAGCATTTT; CDR3: CASSLNRGDQPQHF
J: TRBJ2-1; size: few; D: .; V: TRBV5-1; DNA: TGCGCCAGCAGCTGGCAAACCACCTACAATGAGCAGTTCTTC; CDR3: CASSWQTTYNEQFF
J: TRBJ2-1; size: many; D: .; V: TRBV9; DNA: TGTGCCAGCAGCTTTCGGTCAAATGAGCAGTTCTTC; CDR3: CASSFRSNEQFF
J: TRBJ1-4; size: few; D: TRBD1; V: TRBV11-2; DNA: TGTGCCAGCAGCTTATGGGGACAGGGAAGTACAACTAATGAAAAACTGTTTTTT; CDR3: CASSLWGQGSTTNEKLFF
J: TRBJ1-2; size: .; D: .; V: TRBV27; DNA: TGTGCCAGCAGTTTACACCAGCCCCCCGAAGGCGGCTACACCTTC; CDR3: CASSLHQPPEGGYTF
J: TRBJ2-5; size: few; D: .; V: TRBV9; DNA: TGTGCCAGCAGCGTAGAAGCAGGGGTAAGAGAGACCCAGTACTTC; CDR3: CASSVEAGVRETQYF
J: TRBJ1-2; size: few; D: TRBD1; V: TRBV5-5; DNA: TGTGCCAGCAGCCTGGGAACAGGGGGTTACTATGGCTACACCTTC; CDR3: CASSLGTGGYYGYTF
J: TRBJ2-3; size: .; D: TRBD2; V: TRBV4-2; DNA: TGTGCCGGCAGCCAACTAGCGGGGGACATAGATACGCAGTATTTT; CDR3: CAGSQLAGDIDTQYF
J: TRBJ2-5; size: .; D: .; V: TRBV28; DNA: TGTGCCAGCAGTTCCCTCCTCATGGTAGCGGAGTACCAAGAGACCCAGTACTTC; CDR3: CASSSLLMVAEYQETQYF
J: TRBJ2-7; size: .; D: .; V: TRBV11-2; DNA: TGTGCCAGCGGCTGGGCCCCGGATCACTACGAGCAGTACTTC; CDR3: CASGWAPDHYEQYF
J: TRBJ2-7; size: few; D: .; V: TRBV7-9; DNA: TGTGCCAGCACCGTGGGGGTGGGCTACGAGCAGTACTTC; CDR3: CASTVGVGYEQYF
J: TRBJ2-3; size: many; D: .; V: TRBV7-6; DNA: TGTGCCAGCAGCTTAGACTCTCTAGCGCGAACAGATACGCAGTATTTT; CDR3: CASSLDSLARTDTQYF
J: TRBJ1-5; size: .; D: TRBD1; V: TRBV6-2/TRBV6-3; DNA: TGTGCCAGCTCGGGACAGGCTGCGCAGCCCCAGCATTTT; CDR3: CASSGQAAQPQHF
J: TRBJ2-1; size: .; D: .; V: TRBV3-1; DNA: TGTGCCAGCAGCCGGGAACAGTCCTACAATGAGCAGTTCTTC; CDR3: CASSREQSYNEQFF
J: TRBJ2-1; size: many; D: TRBD1; V: TRBV29-1; DNA: TGCAGCGGCAACCCGGGACAGGGGTTCAATGAGCAGTTCTTC; CDR3: CSGNPGQGFNEQFF
J: TRBJ1-4; size: .; D: TRBD1; V: TRBV7-3; DNA: TGTGCCAGCAGCTTAACGGTAATGGAGGGACAGGGCAGCGAAAAACTGTTTTTT; CDR3: CASSLTVMEGQGSEKLFF
J: TRBJ2-4; size: .; D: .; V: TRBV20-1; DNA: TGCAGTGCTAGAGTCCGGGAACCAAACATTCAGTACTTC; CDR3: CSARVREPNIQYF
J: TRBJ1-1; size: .; D: .; V: TRBV28; DNA: TGTGCCAGCAGGCCTAACTGGAACGGACAGATAAACACTGAAGCTTTCTTT; CDR3: CASRPNWNGQINTEAFF
J: TRBJ1-1; size: .; D: .; V: TRBV5-1; DNA: TGCGCCAGCAGCTTGGGTGTAATCCGAGCGGGGAACACTGAAGCTTTCTTT; CDR3: CASSLGVIRAGNTEAFF
J: TRBJ2-7; size: .; D: .; V: TRBV7-2; DNA: TGTGCCAGCAGCTTACAGGCTTTAACCTACGAGCAGTACTTC; CDR3: CASSLQALTYEQYF
J: TRBJ1-2; size: once; D: .; V: TRBV14; DNA: TGTGCCGGCAGCCTGGGACTTAACTATGGCTACACCTTC; CDR3: CAGSLGLNYGYTF
J: TRBJ1-6; size: .; D: .; V: TRBV25-1; DNA: TGTGCCAGCAGTTCCCGAGGTTCACCCCTCCACTTT; CDR3: CASSSRGSPLHF
J: TRBJ1-2; size: .; D: .; V: TRBV10-2; DNA: TGCGCCAGCAGGGATTTGGGCACGCCCTATGGCTACACCTTC; CDR3: CASRDLGTPYGYTF
J: TRBJ2-7; size: few; D: .; V: TRBV20-1; DNA: TGCAGTGCTAGAGGCAGGGTAGACGAGCAGTACTTC; CDR3: CSARGRVDEQYF
J: TRBJ2-7; size: .; D: .; V: TRBV5-1; DNA: TGCGCCAGCAGCCGGAAGACTAACGGGTTAACCTACGAGCAGTACTTC; CDR3: CASSRKTNGLTYEQYF
J: TRBJ2-1; size: .; D: .; V: TRBV20-1; DNA: TGCAGTGCTAGGGTCGGACCGACCTACAATGAGCAGTTCTTC; CDR3: CSARVGPTYNEQFF
J: TRBJ2-7; size: few; D: TRBD1; V: TRBV5-5; DNA: TGTGCCAGCAGCTTGGGCCTGGACAGGGCTTACGAGCAGTACTTC; CDR3: CASSLGLDRAYEQYF
J: TRBJ2-2; size: .; D: TRBD2; V: TRBV20-1; DNA: TGCAGTGCTAACATAGCGGGAGTGCGGACCGGGGAGCTGTTTTTT; CDR3: CSANIAGVRTGELFF